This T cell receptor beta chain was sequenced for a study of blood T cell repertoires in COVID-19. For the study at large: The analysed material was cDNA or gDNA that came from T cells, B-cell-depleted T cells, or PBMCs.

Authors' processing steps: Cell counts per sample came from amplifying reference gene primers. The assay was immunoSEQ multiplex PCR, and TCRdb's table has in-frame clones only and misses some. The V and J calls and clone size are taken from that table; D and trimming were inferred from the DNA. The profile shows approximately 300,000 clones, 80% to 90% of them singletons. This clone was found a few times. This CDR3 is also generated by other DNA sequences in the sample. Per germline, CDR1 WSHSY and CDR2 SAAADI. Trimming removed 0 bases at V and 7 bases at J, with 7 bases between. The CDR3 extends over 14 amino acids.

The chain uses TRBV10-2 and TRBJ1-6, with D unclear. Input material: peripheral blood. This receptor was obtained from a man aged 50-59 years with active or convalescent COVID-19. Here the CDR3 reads CASSESRGNSPLHF. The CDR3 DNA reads TGCGCCAGCAGTGAGTCGCGCGGGAATTCACCCCTCCACTTT.